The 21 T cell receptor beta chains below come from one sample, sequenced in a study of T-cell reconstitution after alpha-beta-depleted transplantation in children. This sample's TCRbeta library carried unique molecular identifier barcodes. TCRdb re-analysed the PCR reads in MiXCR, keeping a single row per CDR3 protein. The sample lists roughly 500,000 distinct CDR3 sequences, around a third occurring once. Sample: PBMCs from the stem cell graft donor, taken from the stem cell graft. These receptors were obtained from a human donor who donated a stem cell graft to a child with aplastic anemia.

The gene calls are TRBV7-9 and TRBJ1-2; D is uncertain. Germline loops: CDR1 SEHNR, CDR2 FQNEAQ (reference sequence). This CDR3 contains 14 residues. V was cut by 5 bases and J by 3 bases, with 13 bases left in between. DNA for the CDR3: TGTGCCAGCAGCCCCCACCTGGCCTACTATGGCTACACCTTC. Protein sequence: CASSPHLAYYGYTF.

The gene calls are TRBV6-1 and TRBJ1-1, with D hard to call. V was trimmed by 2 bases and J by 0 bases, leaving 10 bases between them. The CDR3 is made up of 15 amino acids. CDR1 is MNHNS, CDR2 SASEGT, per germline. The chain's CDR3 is CASSEIGVMNTEAFF. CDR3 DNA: TGTGCCAGCAGTGAAATTGGGGTAATGAACACTGAAGCTTTCTTT.

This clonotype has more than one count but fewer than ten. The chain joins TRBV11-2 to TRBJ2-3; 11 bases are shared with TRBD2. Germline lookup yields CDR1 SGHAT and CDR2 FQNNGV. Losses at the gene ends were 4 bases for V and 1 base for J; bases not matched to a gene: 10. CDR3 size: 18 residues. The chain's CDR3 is CASSSRDLSGRGTDTQYF. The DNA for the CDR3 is TGTGCCAGCAGCTCCCGGGACCTTAGCGGGAGGGGCACAGATACGCAGTATTTT.

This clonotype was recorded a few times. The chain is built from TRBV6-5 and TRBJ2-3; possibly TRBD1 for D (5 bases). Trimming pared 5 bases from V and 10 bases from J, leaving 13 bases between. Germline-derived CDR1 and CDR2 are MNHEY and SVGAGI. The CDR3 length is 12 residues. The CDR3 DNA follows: TGTGCCAGCAGTATGACAGCCCGGGCGCAGTATTTT. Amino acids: CASSMTARAQYF.

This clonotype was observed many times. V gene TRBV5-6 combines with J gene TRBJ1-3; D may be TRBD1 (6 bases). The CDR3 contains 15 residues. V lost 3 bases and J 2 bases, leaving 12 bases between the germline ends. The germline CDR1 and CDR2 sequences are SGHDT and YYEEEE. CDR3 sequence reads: CASSWTAGAGNTIYF. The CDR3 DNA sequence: TGTGCCAGCAGCTGGACGGCAGGGGCTGGAAACACCATATATTTT.

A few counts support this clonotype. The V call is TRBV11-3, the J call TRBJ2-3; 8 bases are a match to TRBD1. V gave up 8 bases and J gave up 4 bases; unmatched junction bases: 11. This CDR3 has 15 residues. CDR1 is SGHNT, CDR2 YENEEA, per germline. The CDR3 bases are TGTGCCAGCTCCGTTCCAGGGGGCAGCGCAGATACGCAGTATTTT. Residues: CASSVPGGSADTQYF.

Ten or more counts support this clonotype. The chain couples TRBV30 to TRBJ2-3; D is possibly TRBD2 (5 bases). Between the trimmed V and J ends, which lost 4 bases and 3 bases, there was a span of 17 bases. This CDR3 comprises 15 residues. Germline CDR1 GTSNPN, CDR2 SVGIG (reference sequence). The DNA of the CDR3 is TGTGCCTGGAATCCCGCGGGCTGGATGACAGATACGCAGTATTTT. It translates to CAWNPAGWMTDTQYF.

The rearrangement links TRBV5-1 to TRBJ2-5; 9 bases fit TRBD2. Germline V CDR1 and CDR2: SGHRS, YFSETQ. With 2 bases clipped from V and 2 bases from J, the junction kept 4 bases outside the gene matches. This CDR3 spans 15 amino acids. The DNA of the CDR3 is TGCGCCAGCAGCTTTAGCGGGAGAGGTCAAGAGACCCAGTACTTC. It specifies CASSFSGRGQETQYF.

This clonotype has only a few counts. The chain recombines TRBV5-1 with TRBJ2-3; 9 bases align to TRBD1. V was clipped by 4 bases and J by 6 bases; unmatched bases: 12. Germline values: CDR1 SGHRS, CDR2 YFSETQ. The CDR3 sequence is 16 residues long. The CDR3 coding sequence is TGCGCCAGCAGCAACCGGGACAGGGTGCTTTCCGATACGCAGTATTTT. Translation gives CASSNRDRVLSDTQYF.

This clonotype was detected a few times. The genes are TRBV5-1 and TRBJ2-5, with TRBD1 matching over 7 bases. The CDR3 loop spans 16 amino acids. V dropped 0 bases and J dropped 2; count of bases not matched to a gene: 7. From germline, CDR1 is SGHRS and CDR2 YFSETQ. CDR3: CASSLAETGLQETQYF. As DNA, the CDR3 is TGCGCCAGCAGCTTGGCGGAGACAGGGCTACAAGAGACCCAGTACTTC.

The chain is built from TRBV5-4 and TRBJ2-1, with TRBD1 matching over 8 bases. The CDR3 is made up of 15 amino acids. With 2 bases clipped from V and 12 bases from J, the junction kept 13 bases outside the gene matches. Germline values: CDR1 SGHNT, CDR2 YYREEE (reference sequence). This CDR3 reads CASSLSGGGPRGQFF. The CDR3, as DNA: TGTGCCAGCAGCTTATCAGGGGGCGGACCAAGGGGGCAGTTCTTC. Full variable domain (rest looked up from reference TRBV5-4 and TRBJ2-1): ETGVTQSPTHLIKTRGQQVTLRCSSQSGHNTVSWYQQALGQGPQFIFQYYREEENGRGNFPPRFSGLQFPNYSSELNVNALELDDSALYLCASSLSGGGPRGQFFGPGTRLTVL.

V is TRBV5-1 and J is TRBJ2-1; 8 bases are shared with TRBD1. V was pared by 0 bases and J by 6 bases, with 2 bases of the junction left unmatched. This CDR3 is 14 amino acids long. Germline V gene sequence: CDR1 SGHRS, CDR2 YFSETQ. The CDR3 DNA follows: TGCGCCAGCAGCTTGGCCACAGGGGGCAATGAGCAGTTCTTC. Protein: CASSLATGGNEQFF. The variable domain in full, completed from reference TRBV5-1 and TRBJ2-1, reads KAGVTQTPRYLIKTRGQQVTLSCSPISGHRSVSWYQQTPGQGLQFLFEYFSETQRNKGNFPGRFSGRQFSNSRSEMNVSTLELGDSALYLCASSLATGGNEQFFGPGTRLTVL.

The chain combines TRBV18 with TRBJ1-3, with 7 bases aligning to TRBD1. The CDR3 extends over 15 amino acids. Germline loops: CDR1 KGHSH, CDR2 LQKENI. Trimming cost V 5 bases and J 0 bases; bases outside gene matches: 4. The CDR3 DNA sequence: TGTGCCAGCTCAGCCGGGACAGTCTCTGGAAACACCATATATTTT. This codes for CASSAGTVSGNTIYF.

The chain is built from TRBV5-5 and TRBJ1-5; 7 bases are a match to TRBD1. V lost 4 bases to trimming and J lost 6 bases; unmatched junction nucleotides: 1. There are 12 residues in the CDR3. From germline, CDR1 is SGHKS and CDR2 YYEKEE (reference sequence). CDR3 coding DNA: TGTGCCAGCAGCAACAGGGGTCAGCCCCAGCATTTT. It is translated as CASSNRGQPQHF.

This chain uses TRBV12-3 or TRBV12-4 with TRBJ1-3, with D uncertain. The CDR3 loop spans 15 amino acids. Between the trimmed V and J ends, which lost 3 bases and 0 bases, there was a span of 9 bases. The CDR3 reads CASSFGATSGNTIYF. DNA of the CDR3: TGTGCCAGCAGTTTCGGCGCAACCTCTGGAAACACCATATATTTT.

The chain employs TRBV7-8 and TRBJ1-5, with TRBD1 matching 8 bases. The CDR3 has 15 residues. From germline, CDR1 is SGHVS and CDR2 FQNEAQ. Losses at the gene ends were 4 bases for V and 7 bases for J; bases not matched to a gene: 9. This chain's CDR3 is CASSSHGQGGQPQHF. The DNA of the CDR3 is TGTGCCAGCAGCTCCCACGGACAGGGAGGGCAGCCCCAGCATTTT. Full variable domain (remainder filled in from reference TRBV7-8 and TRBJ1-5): GAGVSQSPRYKVAKRGQDVALRCDPISGHVSLFWYQQALGQGPEFLTYFQNEAQLDKSGLPSDRFFAERPEGSVSTLKIQRTQQEDSAVYLCASSSHGQGGQPQHFGDGTRLSIL.

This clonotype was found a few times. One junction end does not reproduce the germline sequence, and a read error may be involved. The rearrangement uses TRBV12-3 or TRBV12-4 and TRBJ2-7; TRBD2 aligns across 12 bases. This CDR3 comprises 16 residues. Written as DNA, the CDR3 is TGTGCCAGCAGTCTAGCGGGAGGGCCTACGGACTACGAGCAGTACTTC. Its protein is CASSLAGGPTDYEQYF.

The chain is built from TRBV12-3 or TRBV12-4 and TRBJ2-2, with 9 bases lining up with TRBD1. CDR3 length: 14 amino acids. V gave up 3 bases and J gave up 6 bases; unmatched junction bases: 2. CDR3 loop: CASSFTGGPGELFF. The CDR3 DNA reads TGTGCCAGCAGTTTCACAGGGGGCCCCGGGGAGCTGTTTTTT.

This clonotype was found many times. CDR3 DNA sequence: TGTGCCAGCAGTTTTGCGTCCAGCCTAAATTCACCCCTCCACTTT. This gives the protein CASSFASSLNSPLHF. The gene calls are TRBV12-3 or TRBV12-4 and TRBJ1-6; D is undetermined. Deletions cut 3 bases from V and 7 bases from J, with 13 bases between. The CDR3 is 15 residues long.

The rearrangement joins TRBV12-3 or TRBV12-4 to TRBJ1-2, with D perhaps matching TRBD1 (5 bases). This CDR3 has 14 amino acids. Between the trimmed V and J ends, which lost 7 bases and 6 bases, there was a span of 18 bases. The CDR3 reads CASTLGGELDGYTF. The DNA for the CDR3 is TGTGCCAGCACCTTAGGAGGGGAGTTGGATGGCTACACCTTC.

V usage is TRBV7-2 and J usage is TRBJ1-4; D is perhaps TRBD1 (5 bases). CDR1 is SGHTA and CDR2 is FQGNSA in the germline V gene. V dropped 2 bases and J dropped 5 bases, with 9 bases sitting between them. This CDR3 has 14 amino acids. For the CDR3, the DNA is TGTGCCAGCAGCTTAAGTGGGGCCAATGAAAAACTGTTTTTT. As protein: CASSLSGANEKLFF.